This TCR beta chain was observed in a study of cytomegalovirus exposure and HLA in healthy donors. 13 Jbeta primers and 60 Vbeta primers were used for the PCR. TCRdb keeps only in-frame clones here, not all; method: immunoSEQ multiplex PCR. Reported are 90,000 to 130,000 clones; the ten largest clones contain around 6.5%. The CDR3 consists of 15 residues. V was pared by 4 bases and J by 4 bases, with 13 bases between. Germline CDR1 and CDR2: LGHNA and YNFKEQ. Sequencing was done on a sample of PBMCs. The chain couples TRBV4-2 to TRBJ2-2; D is undetermined. The sequence came from a man in his forties in good health and CMV-seropositive. The CDR3 DNA sequence: TGTGCCAGCAGCCCGAACTTTCATGGCACCGGGGAGCTGTTTTTT. It codes for CASSPNFHGTGELFF.